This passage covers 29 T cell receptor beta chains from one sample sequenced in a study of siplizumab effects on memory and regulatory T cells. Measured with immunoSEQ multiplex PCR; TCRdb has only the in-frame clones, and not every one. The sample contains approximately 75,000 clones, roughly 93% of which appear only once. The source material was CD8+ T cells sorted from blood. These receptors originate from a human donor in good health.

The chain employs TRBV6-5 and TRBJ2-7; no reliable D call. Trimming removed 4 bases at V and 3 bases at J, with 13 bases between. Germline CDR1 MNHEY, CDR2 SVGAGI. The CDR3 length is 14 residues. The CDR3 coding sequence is TGTGCCAGCAGTTCAGGTATTCCCAACTACGAGCAGTACTTC. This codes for CASSSGIPNYEQYF.

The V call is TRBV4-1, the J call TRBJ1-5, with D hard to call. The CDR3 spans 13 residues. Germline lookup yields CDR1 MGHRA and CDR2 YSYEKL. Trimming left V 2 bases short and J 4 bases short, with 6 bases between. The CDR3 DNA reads TGCGCCAGCAGCCAATCGGAAAATCAGCCCCAGCATTTT. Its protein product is CASSQSENQPQHF.

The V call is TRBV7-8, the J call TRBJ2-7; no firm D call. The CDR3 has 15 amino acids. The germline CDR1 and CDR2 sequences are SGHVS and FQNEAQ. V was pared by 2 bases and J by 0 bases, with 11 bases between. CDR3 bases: TGTGCCAGCAGCTTACAGGAAGGTAGCTCCTACGAGCAGTACTTC. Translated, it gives CASSLQEGSSYEQYF.

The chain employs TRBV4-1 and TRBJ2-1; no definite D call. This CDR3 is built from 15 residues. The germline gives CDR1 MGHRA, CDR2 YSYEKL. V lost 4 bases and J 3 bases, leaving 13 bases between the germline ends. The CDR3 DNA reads TGCGCCAGCAGCCCCTCACCGGTGAGCTACAATGAGCAGTTCTTC. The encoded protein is CASSPSPVSYNEQFF.

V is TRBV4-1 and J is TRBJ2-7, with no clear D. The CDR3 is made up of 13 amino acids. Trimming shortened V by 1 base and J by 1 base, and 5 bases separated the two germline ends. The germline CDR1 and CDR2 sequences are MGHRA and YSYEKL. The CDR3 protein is CASSQGVSYEQYF. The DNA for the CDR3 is TGCGCCAGCAGCCAAGGAGTTTCCTACGAGCAGTACTTC.

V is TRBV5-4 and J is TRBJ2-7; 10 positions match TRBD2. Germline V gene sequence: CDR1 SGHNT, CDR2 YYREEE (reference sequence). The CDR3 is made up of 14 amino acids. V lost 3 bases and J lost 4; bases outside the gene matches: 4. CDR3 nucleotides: TGTGCCAGCAGCTGGGGTAGCGGGGGGTACGAGCAGTACTTC. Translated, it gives CASSWGSGGYEQYF. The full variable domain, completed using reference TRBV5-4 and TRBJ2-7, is ETGVTQSPTHLIKTRGQQVTLRCSSQSGHNTVSWYQQALGQGPQFIFQYYREEENGRGNFPPRFSGLQFPNYSSELNVNALELDDSALYLCASSWGSGGYEQYFGPGTRLTVT.

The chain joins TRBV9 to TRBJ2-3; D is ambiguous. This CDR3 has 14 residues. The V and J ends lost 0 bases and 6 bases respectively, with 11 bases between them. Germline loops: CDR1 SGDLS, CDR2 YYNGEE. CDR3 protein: CASSVDRAQDTQYF. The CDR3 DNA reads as TGTGCCAGCAGCGTAGATCGGGCCCAGGATACGCAGTATTTT. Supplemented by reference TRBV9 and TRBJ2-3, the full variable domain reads DSGVTQTPKHLITATGQRVTLRCSPRSGDLSVYWYQQSLDQGLQFLIQYYNGEERAKGNILERFSAQQFPDLHSELNLSSLELGDSALYFCASSVDRAQDTQYFGPGTRLTVL.

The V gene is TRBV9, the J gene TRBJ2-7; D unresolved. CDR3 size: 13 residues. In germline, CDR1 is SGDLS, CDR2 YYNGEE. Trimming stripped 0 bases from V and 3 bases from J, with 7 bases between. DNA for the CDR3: TGTGCCAGCAGCGTAGGGGCAGACTACGAGCAGTACTTC. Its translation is CASSVGADYEQYF.

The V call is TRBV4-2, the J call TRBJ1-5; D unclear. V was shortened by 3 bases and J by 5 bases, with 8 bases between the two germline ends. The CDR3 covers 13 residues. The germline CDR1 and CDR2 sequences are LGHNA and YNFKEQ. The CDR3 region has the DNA TGTGCCAGCAGCCACCTTGCCGATCAGCCCCAGCATTTT. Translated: CASSHLADQPQHF.

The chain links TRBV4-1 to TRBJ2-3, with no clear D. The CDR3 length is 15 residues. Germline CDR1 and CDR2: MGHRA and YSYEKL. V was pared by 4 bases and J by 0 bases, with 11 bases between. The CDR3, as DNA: TGCGCCAGCAGCCTACTCCATTCTAGCACAGATACGCAGTATTTT. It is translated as CASSLLHSSTDTQYF.

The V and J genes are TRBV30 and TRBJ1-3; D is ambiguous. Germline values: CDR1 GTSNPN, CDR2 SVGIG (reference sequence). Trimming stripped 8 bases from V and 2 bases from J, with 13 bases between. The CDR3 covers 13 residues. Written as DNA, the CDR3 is TGTGCCGCGGACGTCTGGACTGGAAACACCATATATTTT. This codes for CAADVWTGNTIYF.

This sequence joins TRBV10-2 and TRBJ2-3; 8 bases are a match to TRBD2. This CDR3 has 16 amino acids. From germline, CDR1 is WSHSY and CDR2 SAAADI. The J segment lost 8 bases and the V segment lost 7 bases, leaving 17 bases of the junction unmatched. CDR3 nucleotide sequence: TGCGCCAGCACTCCCGACCCGGGACTAGTAAGGGCTACGCAGTATTTT. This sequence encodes CASTPDPGLVRATQYF.

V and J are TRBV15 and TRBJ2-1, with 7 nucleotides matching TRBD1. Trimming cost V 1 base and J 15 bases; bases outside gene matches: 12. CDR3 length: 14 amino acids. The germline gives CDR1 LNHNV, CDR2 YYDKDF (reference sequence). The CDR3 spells CATSRVGSGQRGFF. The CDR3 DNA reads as TGTGCCACCAGCAGAGTAGGATCGGGACAGAGGGGGTTCTTC.

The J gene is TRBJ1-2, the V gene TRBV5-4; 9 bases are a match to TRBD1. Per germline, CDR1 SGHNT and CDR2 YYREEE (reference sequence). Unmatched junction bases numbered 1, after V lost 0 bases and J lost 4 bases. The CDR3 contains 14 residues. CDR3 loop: CASSLGQGGYGYTF. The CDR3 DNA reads TGTGCCAGCAGCTTGGGACAGGGGGGCTATGGCTACACCTTC.

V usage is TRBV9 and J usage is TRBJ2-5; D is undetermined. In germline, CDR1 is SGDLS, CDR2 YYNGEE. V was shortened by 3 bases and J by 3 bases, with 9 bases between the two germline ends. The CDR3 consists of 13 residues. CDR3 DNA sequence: TGTGCCAGCAGCGACGGGTACGAAGAGACCCAGTACTTC. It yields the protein CASSDGYEETQYF.

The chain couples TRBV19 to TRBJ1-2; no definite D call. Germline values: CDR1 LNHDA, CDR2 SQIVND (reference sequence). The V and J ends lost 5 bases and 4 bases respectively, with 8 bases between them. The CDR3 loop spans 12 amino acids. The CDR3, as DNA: TGTGCCAGTAGTCAACAGACCTATGGCTACACCTTC. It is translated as CASSQQTYGYTF.

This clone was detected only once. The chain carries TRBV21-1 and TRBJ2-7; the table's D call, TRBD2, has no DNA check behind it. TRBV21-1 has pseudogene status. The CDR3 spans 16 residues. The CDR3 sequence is CASSKGRSGGLPEQYF. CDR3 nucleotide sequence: TGTGCCAGCAGCAAGGGGCGGAGCGGGGGGCTCCCGGAGCAGTACTTC.

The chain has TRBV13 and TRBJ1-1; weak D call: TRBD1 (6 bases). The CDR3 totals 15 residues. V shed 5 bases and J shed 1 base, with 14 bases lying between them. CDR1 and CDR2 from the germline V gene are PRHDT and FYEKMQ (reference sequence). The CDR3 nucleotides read TGTGCCAGCAGCGGATCGGGACACGGGAACACTGAAGCTTTCTTT. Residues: CASSGSGHGNTEAFF.

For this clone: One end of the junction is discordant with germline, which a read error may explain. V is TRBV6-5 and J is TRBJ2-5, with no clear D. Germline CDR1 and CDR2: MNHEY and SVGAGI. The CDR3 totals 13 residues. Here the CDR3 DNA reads TGTGCCAGCAATTACTTTGGCTCGGAGACCCAGTACTTC. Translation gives CASNYFGSETQYF.

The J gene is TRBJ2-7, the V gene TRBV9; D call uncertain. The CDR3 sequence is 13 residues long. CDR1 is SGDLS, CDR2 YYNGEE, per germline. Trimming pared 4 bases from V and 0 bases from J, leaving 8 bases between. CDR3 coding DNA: TGTGCCAGCAGCACTGCGAGCTCCTACGAGCAGTACTTC. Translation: CASSTASSYEQYF.

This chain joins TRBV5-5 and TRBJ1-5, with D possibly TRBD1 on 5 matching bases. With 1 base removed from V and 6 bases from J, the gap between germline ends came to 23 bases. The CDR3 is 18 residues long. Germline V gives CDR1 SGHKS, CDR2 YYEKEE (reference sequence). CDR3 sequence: CASSLRDRDPIPAQPQHF. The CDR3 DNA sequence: TGTGCCAGCAGCTTGAGGGACCGAGATCCCATCCCAGCTCAGCCCCAGCATTTT.

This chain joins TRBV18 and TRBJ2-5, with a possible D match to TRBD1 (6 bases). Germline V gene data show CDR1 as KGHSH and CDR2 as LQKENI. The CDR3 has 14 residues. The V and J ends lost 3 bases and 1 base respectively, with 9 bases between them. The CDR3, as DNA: TGTGCCAGCTCACCCGGGACACCCCAAGAGACCCAGTACTTC. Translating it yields CASSPGTPQETQYF.

The CDR3 spells CASSARQGTNYGYTF. CDR3 bases: TGCGCCAGCAGCGCCAGACAGGGGACGAACTATGGCTACACCTTC. This chain links TRBV5-1 with TRBJ1-2, with 8 bases aligning to TRBD1. Germline-derived CDR1 and CDR2 are SGHRS and YFSETQ. There are 15 residues in the CDR3. V was clipped by 4 bases and J by 2 bases; unmatched bases: 7.

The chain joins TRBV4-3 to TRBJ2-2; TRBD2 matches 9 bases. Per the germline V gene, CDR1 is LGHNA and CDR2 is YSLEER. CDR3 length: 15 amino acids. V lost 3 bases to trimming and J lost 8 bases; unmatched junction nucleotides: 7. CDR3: CASSQSGGLSGELFF. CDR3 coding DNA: TGCGCCAGCAGCCAGAGCGGGGGGTTATCTGGGGAGCTGTTTTTT.

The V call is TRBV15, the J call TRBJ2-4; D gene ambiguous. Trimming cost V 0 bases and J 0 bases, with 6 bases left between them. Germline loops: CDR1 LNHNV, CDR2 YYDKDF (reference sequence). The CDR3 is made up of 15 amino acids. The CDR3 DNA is TGTGCCACCAGCAGAGAGAGACTAGCCAAAAACATTCAGTACTTC. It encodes CATSRERLAKNIQYF.

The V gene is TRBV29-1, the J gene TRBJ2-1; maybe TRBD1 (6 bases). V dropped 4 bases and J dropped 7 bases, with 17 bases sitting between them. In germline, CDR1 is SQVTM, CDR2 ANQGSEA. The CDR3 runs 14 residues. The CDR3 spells CSVGHEHRANEQFF. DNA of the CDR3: TGCAGCGTTGGTCACGAACACAGGGCTAATGAGCAGTTCTTC.

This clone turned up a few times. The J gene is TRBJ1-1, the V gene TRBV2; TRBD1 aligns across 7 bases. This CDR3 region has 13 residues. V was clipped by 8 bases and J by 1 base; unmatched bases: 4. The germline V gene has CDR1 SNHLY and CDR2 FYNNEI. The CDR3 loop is CASGWTGNTEAFF. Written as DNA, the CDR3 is TGTGCCAGCGGATGGACAGGGAACACTGAAGCTTTCTTT.

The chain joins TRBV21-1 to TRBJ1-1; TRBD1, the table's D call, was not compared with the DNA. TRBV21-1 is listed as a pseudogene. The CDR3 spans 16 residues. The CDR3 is CASSKAPFQGDTEAFF. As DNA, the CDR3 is TGTGCCAGCAGCAAAGCCCCTTTTCAGGGGGACACTGAAGCTTTCTTT.

CDR3 protein: CSQPVGNNEQFF. The CDR3 DNA reads TGCAGCCAACCAGTGGGAAACAATGAGCAGTTCTTC. The chain has TRBV29-1 and TRBJ2-1; no firm D call. Between the trimmed V and J ends, which lost 8 bases and 5 bases, there was a span of 13 bases. Germline values: CDR1 SQVTM, CDR2 ANQGSEA. The CDR3 sequence is 12 residues long.